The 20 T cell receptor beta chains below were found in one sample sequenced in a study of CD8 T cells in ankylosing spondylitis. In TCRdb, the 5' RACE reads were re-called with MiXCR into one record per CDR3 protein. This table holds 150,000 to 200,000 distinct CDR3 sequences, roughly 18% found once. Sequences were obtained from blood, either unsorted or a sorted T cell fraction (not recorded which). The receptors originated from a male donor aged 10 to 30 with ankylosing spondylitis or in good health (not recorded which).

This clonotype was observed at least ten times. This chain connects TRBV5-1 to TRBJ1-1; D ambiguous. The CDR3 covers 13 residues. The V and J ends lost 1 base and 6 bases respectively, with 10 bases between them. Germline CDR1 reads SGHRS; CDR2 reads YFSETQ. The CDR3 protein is CASSLSRGAEAFF. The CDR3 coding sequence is TGCGCCAGCAGCTTGTCACGGGGAGCTGAAGCTTTCTTT.

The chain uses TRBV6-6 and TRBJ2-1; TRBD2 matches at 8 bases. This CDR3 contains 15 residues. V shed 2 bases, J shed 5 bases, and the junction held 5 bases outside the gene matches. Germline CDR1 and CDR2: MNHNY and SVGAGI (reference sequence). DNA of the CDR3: TGTGCCAGCAGTTACGGTAGCGGGATCGACAATGAGCAGTTCTTC. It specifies CASSYGSGIDNEQFF.

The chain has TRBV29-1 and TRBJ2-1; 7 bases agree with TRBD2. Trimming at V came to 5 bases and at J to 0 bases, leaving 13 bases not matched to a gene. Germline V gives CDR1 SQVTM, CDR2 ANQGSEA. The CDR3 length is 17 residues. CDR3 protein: CSVWSSGQLSSYNEQFF. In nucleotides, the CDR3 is TGCAGCGTTTGGTCTAGCGGCCAACTTAGCTCCTACAATGAGCAGTTCTTC.

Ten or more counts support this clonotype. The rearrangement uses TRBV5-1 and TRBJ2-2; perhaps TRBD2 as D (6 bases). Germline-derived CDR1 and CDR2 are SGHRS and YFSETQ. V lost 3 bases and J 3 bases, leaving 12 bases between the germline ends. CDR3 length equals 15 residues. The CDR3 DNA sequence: TGCGCCAGCAGCTCCTATAGCGGCTACACCGGGGAGCTGTTTTTT. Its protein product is CASSSYSGYTGELFF.

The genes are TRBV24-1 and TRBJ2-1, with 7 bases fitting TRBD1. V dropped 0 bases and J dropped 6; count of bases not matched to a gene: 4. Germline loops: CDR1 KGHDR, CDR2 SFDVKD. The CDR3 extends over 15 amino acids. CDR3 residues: CATSDLRAGGNEQFF. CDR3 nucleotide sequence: TGTGCCACCAGTGATTTGAGGGCAGGGGGCAATGAGCAGTTCTTC.

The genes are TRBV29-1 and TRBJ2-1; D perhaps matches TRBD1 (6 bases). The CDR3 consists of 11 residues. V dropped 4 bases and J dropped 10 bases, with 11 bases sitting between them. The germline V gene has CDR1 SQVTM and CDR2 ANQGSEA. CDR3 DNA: TGCAGCGTTGCGAGACAGGTAGAGCAGTTCTTC. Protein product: CSVARQVEQFF.

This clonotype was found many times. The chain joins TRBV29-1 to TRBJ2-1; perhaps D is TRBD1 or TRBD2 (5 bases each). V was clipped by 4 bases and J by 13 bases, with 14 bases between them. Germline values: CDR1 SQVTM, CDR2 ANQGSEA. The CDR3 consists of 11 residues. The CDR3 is CSVGDRKNQFF. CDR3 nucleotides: TGCAGCGTTGGGGACCGAAAGAACCAGTTCTTC.

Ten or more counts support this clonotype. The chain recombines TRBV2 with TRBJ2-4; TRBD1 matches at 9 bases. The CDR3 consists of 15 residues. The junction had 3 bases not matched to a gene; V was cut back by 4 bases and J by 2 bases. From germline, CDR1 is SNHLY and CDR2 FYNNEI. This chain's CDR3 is CASSGDRAPKNIQYF. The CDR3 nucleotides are TGTGCCAGCAGTGGGGACAGGGCCCCCAAAAACATTCAGTACTTC.

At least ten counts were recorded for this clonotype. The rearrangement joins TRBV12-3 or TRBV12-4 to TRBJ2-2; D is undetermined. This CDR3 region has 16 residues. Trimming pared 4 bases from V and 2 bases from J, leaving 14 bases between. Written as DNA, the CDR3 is TGTGCCAGCAGTTCCCCTAGGGCCACCAACACCGGGGAGCTGTTTTTT. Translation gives CASSSPRATNTGELFF.

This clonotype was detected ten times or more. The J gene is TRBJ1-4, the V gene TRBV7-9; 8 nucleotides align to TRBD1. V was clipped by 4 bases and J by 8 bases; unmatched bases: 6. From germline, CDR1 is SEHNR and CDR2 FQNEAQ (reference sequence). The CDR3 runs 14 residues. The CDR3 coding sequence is TGTGCCAGCAGCTCCCGACAGGGGCTAGAAAAACTGTTTTTT. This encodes CASSSRQGLEKLFF.

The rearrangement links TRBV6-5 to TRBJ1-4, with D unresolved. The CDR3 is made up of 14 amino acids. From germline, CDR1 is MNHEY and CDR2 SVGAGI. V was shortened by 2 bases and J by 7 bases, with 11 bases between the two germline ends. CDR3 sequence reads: CASSYGGWGEKLFF. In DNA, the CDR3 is TGTGCCAGCAGTTACGGAGGGTGGGGTGAAAAACTGTTTTTT.

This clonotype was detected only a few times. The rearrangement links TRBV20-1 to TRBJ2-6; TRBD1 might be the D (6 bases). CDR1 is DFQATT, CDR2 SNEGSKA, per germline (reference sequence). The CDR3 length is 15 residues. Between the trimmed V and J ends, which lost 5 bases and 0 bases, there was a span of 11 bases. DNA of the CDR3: TGCAGTGCTCTACAGGGACACTCTGGGGCCAACGTCCTGACTTTC. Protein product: CSALQGHSGANVLTF.

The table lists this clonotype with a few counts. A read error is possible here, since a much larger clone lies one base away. The CDR3 is CASHDRNTEAFF. Written as DNA, the CDR3 is TGTGCCAGCCACGACAGGAACACTGAAGCTTTCTTT. The chain employs TRBV6-8 and TRBJ1-1; tentative D call: TRBD1 (5 bases). The germline V gene has CDR1 MNHGY and CDR2 SAAAGT. This CDR3 has 12 residues. The V end was cut by 8 bases, the J end by 1 base, with 8 bases between.

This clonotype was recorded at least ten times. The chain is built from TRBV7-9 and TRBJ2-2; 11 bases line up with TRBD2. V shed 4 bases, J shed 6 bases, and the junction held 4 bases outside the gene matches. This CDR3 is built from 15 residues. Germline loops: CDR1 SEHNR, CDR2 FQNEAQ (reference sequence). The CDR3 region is CASSWTSGPSGELFF. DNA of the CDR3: TGTGCCAGCAGCTGGACTAGCGGGCCCTCCGGGGAGCTGTTTTTT. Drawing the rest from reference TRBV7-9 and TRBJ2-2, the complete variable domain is DTGVSQNPRHKITKRGQNVTFRCDPISEHNRLYWYRQTLGQGPEFLTYFQNEAQLEKSRLLSDRFSAERPKGSFSTLEIQRTEQGDSAMYLCASSWTSGPSGELFFGEGSRLTVL.

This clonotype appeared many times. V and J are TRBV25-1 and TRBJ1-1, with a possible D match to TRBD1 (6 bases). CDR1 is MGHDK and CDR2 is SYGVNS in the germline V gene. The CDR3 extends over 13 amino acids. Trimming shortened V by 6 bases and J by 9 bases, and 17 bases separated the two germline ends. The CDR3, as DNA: TGTGCCAGCAGGAGCGCCGGGACAACTAAAGCTTTCTTT. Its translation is CASRSAGTTKAFF.

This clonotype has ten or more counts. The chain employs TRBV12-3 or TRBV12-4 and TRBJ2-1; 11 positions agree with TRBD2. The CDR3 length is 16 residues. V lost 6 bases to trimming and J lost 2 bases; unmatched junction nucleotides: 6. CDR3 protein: CASRPLAGETYNEQFF. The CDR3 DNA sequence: TGTGCCAGCAGACCACTAGCGGGAGAGACCTACAATGAGCAGTTCTTC.

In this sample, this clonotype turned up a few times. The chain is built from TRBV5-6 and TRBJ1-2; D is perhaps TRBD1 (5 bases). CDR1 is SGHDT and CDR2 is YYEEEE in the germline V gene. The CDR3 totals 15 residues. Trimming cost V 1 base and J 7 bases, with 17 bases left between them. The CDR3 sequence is CASSLRAGLVGGYTF. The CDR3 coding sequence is TGTGCCAGCAGCTTGAGGGCAGGGCTTGTCGGTGGCTACACCTTC.

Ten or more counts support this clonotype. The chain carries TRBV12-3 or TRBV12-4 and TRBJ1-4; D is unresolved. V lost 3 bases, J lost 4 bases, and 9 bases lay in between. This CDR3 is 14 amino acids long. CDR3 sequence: CASSLAPLNEKLFF. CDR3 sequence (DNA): TGTGCCAGCAGTTTGGCCCCACTTAATGAAAAACTGTTTTTT.

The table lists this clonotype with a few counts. CDR3 coding DNA: TGTGCCAGCTCACCATCGGGGTGGGACTCAGATACGCAGTATTTT. Translating it yields CASSPSGWDSDTQYF. The V gene is TRBV18, the J gene TRBJ2-3; possible D gene TRBD2, 6 bases. The CDR3 runs 15 residues. Trimming shortened V by 2 bases and J by 4 bases, and 13 bases separated the two germline ends. Germline values: CDR1 KGHSH, CDR2 LQKENI.

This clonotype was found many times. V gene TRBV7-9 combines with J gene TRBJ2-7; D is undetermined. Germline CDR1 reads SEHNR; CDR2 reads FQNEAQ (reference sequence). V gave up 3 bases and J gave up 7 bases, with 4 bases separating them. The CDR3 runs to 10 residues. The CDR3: CASSLDEQYF. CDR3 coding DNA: TGTGCCAGCAGCTTGGATGAGCAGTACTTC.